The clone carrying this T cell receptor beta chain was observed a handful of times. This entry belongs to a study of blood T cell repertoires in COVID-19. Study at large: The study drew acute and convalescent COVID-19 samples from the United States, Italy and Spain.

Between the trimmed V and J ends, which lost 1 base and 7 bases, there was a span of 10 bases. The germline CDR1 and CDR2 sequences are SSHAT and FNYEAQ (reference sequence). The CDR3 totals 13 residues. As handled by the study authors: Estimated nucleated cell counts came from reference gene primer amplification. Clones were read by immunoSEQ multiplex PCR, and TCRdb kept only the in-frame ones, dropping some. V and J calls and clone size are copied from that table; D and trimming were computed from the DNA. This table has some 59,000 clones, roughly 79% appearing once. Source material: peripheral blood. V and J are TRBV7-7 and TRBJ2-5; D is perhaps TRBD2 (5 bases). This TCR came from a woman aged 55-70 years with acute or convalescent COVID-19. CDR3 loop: CASSLGPSGTQYF. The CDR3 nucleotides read TGTGCCAGCAGCTTAGGCCCCAGCGGGACCCAGTACTTC. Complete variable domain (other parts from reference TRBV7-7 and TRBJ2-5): GAGVSQSPRYKVTKRGQDVTLRCDPISSHATLYWYQQALGQGPEFLTYFNYEAQPDKSGLPSDRFSAERPEGSISTLTIQRTEQRDSAMYRCASSLGPSGTQYFGPGTRLLVL.